This T cell receptor beta chain came from a study of vaccination and CD4 T cells after COVID-19. Germline V gives CDR1 MNHEY, CDR2 SVGAGI. Trimming took 3 bases from V and 3 from J, leaving 20 bases between them. This CDR3 contains 17 residues. Only one count was recorded for this clonotype. Its antigen is not identified. Researchers used the Oncomine TCR Beta short-read assay to sequence DNA from cultured CD4+ T cells. Using its own MiXCR run on the PCR reads, TCRdb lists one record per CDR3 protein. The profile covers 12,000 or so distinct CDR3 sequences, with approximately 58% appearing a single time and roughly 13% taken by the ten largest. The treatment: roughly 10-day PBMC culture with coronavirus spike peptide pools or control peptides (ViraFEST assay). The ViraFEST method relied on peptide pools to expand antigen-specific T cells, followed by TCR sequencing.

Sequenced: CD4+ T cells from blood, cultured in vitro. The chain has TRBV6-5 and TRBJ1-1; D is perhaps TRBD1 (6 bases). The receptor was derived from a human donor who had recovered from COVID-19. The CDR3 is CASSYGGARARDTEAFF. For the CDR3, the DNA is TGTGCCAGCAGTTATGGGGGGGCCAGGGCTAGGGACACTGAAGCTTTCTTT.